This entry concerns a single TCR beta chain. The assay was immunoSEQ multiplex PCR, and TCRdb's table has in-frame clones only and misses some. This sample has about 240,000 clones, with approximately 90% found just once. V was shortened by 8 bases and J by 6 bases, with 16 bases between the two germline ends. Germline lookup yields CDR1 SEHNR and CDR2 FQNEAQ (reference sequence). There are 14 residues in the CDR3. This specimen comes from a study of blood T cell repertoires in COVID-19. Study summary: There were acute and convalescent COVID-19 samples, and they came from the United States, Italy and Spain. T cells, B-cell-depleted T cells, or PBMCs supplied cDNA or gDNA.

The sample consisted of peripheral blood. This clonotype was obtained from a man aged 60 to 75 who had recovered from COVID-19. This sequence joins TRBV7-9 and TRBJ2-2; D is perhaps TRBD2 (7 bases). This chain's CDR3 is CASDPGGEAGELFF. CDR3 bases: TGTGCCAGCGACCCGGGGGGCGAGGCCGGGGAGCTGTTTTTT.